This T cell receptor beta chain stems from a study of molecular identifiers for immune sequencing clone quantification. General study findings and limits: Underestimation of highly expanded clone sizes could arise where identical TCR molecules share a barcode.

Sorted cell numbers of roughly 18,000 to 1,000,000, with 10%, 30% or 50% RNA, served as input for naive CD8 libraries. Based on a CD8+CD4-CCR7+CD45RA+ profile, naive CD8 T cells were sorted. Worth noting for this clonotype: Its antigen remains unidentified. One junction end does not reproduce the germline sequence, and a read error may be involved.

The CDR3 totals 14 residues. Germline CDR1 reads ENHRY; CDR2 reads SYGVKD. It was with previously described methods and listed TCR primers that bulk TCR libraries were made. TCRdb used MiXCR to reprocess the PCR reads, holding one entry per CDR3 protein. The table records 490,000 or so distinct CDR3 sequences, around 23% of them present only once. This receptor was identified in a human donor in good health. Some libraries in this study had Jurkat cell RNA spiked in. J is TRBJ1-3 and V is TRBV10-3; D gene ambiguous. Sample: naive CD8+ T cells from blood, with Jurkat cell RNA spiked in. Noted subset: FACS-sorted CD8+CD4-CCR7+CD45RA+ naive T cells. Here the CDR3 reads CAMAEPSSGNIIYF. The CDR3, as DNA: TGTGCCATGGCGGAGCCCTCCTCTGGAAACATCATATATTTT.